The clone carrying this TCR beta chain was seen only a few times. The data were obtained in a study of early T cells in non-severe SARS-CoV-2 infection. Turning to the study itself: Sequencing of bulk RNA from unsorted whole blood was done, without chain pairing.

V lost 5 bases, J lost 4 bases, and 16 bases lay in between. The CDR3 has 15 amino acids. Germline V gene lookup returns CDR1 SEHNR and CDR2 FQNEAQ (reference sequence). TCRdb processed the 5' RACE reads anew with MiXCR; each CDR3 protein has one entry. The table lists about 84,000 distinct CDR3 sequences, 12% of them singletons. The sequence was obtained from an adult who was a healthcare worker with PCR-confirmed SARS-CoV-2 infection or an uninfected control (not recorded which). Sequencing was carried out using whole blood. The genes are TRBV7-9 and TRBJ2-3; maybe TRBD1 (6 bases). The DNA for the CDR3 is TGTGCCAGCAGCCCTCAGAGGGGGATGGCAGATACGCAGTATTTT. It translates to CASSPQRGMADTQYF.